The 17 T cell receptor beta chains listed next were all sequenced from one sample in a study of cytomegalovirus exposure and HLA in healthy donors. The primer mix had 60 Vbeta and 13 Jbeta primers. Clones were sequenced by immunoSEQ multiplex PCR, and TCRdb holds only the in-frame ones, with some missing. The table lists some 150,000 clones, roughly 80% of them singletons. Sequenced sample: PBMCs. These receptors were obtained from a woman aged 30 to 39 in good health and CMV-seronegative.

This clone appeared a few times. The genes are TRBV20-1 and TRBJ1-5; D remains ambiguous. This CDR3 is 11 amino acids long. The V gene's germline CDR1 is DFQATT and CDR2 SNEGSKA (reference sequence). Between the trimmed V and J ends, which lost 6 bases and 13 bases, there was a span of 16 bases. In DNA form, the CDR3 reads TGCAGTGCAAAGCTGGGAGCCCCTCAGCATTTT. This encodes CSAKLGAPQHF.

This clone was seen a single time. The chain combines TRBV6-6 with TRBJ2-1, with 7 bases fitting TRBD1. V dropped 7 bases and J dropped 8; count of bases not matched to a gene: 14. The CDR3 totals 15 residues. Germline-derived CDR1 and CDR2 are MNHNY and SVGAGI (reference sequence). Here the CDR3 reads CASKFEGAGSYEQFF. As DNA, the CDR3 is TGTGCCAGCAAGTTCGAGGGGGCCGGGTCCTATGAGCAGTTCTTC.

This chain joins TRBV7-2 and TRBJ2-5; 10 nucleotides line up with TRBD1. The germline V gene encodes CDR1 SGHTA and CDR2 FQGNSA. V was pared by 1 base and J by 4 bases, with 0 bases of the junction left unmatched. The CDR3 totals 14 residues. CDR3 residues: CASSLGTGGETQYF. CDR3 in DNA: TGTGCCAGCAGCTTAGGGACAGGGGGAGAGACCCAGTACTTC.

The J gene is TRBJ2-5, the V gene TRBV6-6, with 8 positions matching TRBD1. The J call could be wrong; TRBJ2-7 is a better fit for the DNA end. The length of the CDR3 is 15 residues. Germline CDR1 is MNHNY and CDR2 is SVGAGI (reference sequence). Here the CDR3 DNA reads TGTGCCAGCAGTTACCCCCAGGGGGCGCGGGGCGAGCAGTACTTC. This gives the protein CASSYPQGARGEQYF.

The gene calls are TRBV7-2 and TRBJ1-3; TRBD1 is a possible D gene (6 bases). The germline V gene has CDR1 SGHTA and CDR2 FQGNSA. Trimming shortened V by 5 bases and J by 3 bases, and 14 bases separated the two germline ends. This CDR3 spans 15 amino acids. CDR3 nucleotides: TGTGCCAGCAGCCGAGGGGGGGAATTTGGAAACACCATATATTTT. Residues: CASSRGGEFGNTIYF. Full variable domain (rest looked up from reference TRBV7-2 and TRBJ1-3): GAGVSQSPSNKVTEKGKDVELRCDPISGHTALYWYRQSLGQGLEFLIYFQGNSAPDKSGLPSDRFSAERTGGSVSTLTIQRTQQEDSAVYLCASSRGGEFGNTIYFGEGSWLTVV.

The rearrangement links TRBV11-2 to TRBJ2-1; 13 bases align to TRBD2. The germline V gene has CDR1 SGHAT and CDR2 FQNNGV. The CDR3 is made up of 15 amino acids. With 3 bases clipped from V and 7 bases from J, the junction kept 3 bases outside the gene matches. The CDR3 spells CASSFETSGRNEQFF. The DNA for the CDR3 is TGTGCCAGCAGCTTTGAGACTAGCGGGAGGAATGAGCAGTTCTTC. The full variable domain, rest sourced from reference TRBV11-2 and TRBJ2-1, is EAGVAQSPRYKIIEKRQSVAFWCNPISGHATLYWYQQILGQGPKLLIQFQNNGVVDDSQLPKDRFSAERLKGVDSTLKIQPAKLEDSAVYLCASSFETSGRNEQFFGPGTRLTVL.

The chain is built from TRBV19 and TRBJ2-5, with 8 bases identical to TRBD2. CDR3 length: 16 amino acids. J was trimmed by 1 base and V by 3 bases; bases with no gene match: 7. Germline loops: CDR1 LNHDA, CDR2 SQIVND (reference sequence). The CDR3 DNA is TGTGCCAGTAGTATCCAAGCGGGAGAGGGCCAAGAGACCCAGTACTTC. This codes for CASSIQAGEGQETQYF.

The chain joins TRBV18 to TRBJ2-1; a weak D match, TRBD2 (5 bases). The V end was cut by 2 bases, the J end by 6 bases, with 8 bases between. This CDR3 region has 13 residues. Per the germline V gene, CDR1 is KGHSH and CDR2 is LQKENI. CDR3 sequence: CASSPGLGNEQFF. The DNA for the CDR3 is TGTGCCAGCTCACCAGGACTGGGCAATGAGCAGTTCTTC.

The genes are TRBV7-2 and TRBJ2-1; TRBD2 matches 8 bases. The CDR3 has 15 residues. Germline trimming cut 2 bases from V and 4 bases from J; bases unmatched to any gene: 4. Germline V gene lookup returns CDR1 SGHTA and CDR2 FQGNSA. The CDR3 protein is CASSLFRGGYNEQFF. The CDR3 nucleotides are TGTGCCAGCAGCTTATTCCGGGGGGGTTACAATGAGCAGTTCTTC.

The chain recombines TRBV7-9 with TRBJ2-5; 13 bases are shared with TRBD2. TRBJ2-7 matches the DNA end more closely, so the J call is doubtful. The CDR3 totals 16 residues. CDR1 SEHNR and CDR2 FQNEAQ come from the germline V gene (reference sequence). The CDR3 DNA reads TGTGCCAGCGGTCTCCAGGTTACTAGCGGGAGGGGCGAGCAGTACTTC. Encoded protein: CASGLQVTSGRGEQYF.

This chain uses TRBV29-1 with TRBJ2-1; 8 bases match TRBD1. The J segment lost 8 bases and the V segment lost 3 bases, leaving 3 bases of the junction unmatched. Germline CDR1 is SQVTM and CDR2 is ANQGSEA. The CDR3 loop spans 12 amino acids. The CDR3: CSVDGQGHEQFF. Here the CDR3 DNA reads TGCAGCGTTGACGGACAGGGTCATGAGCAGTTCTTC.

The genes are TRBV5-1 and TRBJ1-1, with 9 bases aligning to TRBD1. The CDR3 is 15 amino acids. The V gene's germline CDR1 is SGHRS and CDR2 YFSETQ. V shed 1 base and J 7 bases; nucleotides not matched to a gene: 8. In DNA form, the CDR3 reads TGCGCCAGCAGCTTGCCCCGGACAGGGGAGGATGAAGCTTTCTTT. It specifies CASSLPRTGEDEAFF.

Notes on this clone: Different DNA sequences within this sample yield the same CDR3. V usage is TRBV5-1 and J usage is TRBJ2-7, with D perhaps TRBD1 (6 bases). The CDR3 has 12 amino acids. Germline CDR1 reads SGHRS; CDR2 reads YFSETQ. Trimming shortened V by 3 bases and J by 7 bases, and 11 bases separated the two germline ends. CDR3 sequence: CASSSGDREQYF. CDR3 DNA sequence: TGCGCCAGCAGCTCAGGGGATCGGGAGCAGTACTTC. The whole variable domain, filled in from reference TRBV5-1 and TRBJ2-7, reads KAGVTQTPRYLIKTRGQQVTLSCSPISGHRSVSWYQQTPGQGLQFLFEYFSETQRNKGNFPGRFSGRQFSNSRSEMNVSTLELGDSALYLCASSSGDREQYFGPGTRLTVT.

This clone was counted a single time. This chain uses TRBV28 with TRBJ2-5, with 10 bases fitting TRBD2. V was pared by 4 bases and J by 4 bases, with 9 bases of the junction left unmatched. Germline-derived CDR1 and CDR2 are MDHEN and SYDVKM. The CDR3 totals 16 residues. CDR3 sequence (DNA): TGTGCCAGCAGTTCCCCCCTAGCGGGAGTGCGAGAGACCCAGTACTTC. This sequence encodes CASSSPLAGVRETQYF.

The V call is TRBV27, the J call TRBJ1-6; 11 bases line up with TRBD1. The germline V gene encodes CDR1 MNHEY and CDR2 SMNVEV (reference sequence). V lost 8 bases and J lost 10; bases outside the gene matches: 4. This CDR3 contains 13 residues. Written as DNA, the CDR3 is TGTGCCAGCGGGGACAGGGGGGGCTCACCCCTCCACTTT. The encoded protein is CASGDRGGSPLHF.

V usage is TRBV5-8 and J usage is TRBJ1-4, with TRBD1 identical over 9 bases. Trimming at V came to 2 bases and at J to 8 bases, leaving 4 bases not matched to a gene. The CDR3 extends over 14 amino acids. Germline V CDR1 and CDR2: SGHTS, YDEGEE. CDR3 sequence (DNA): TGTGCCAGCAGCTTTAGACAGGGGGTCGAAAAACTGTTTTTT. It codes for CASSFRQGVEKLFF.

This clone was detected only once. The chain's CDR3 is CASRLAGDQETQYF. The CDR3 DNA follows: TGTGCCAGCAGGCTAGCGGGCGATCAAGAGACCCAGTACTTC. The chain links TRBV5-6 to TRBJ2-5, with 8 bases matching TRBD2. CDR1 is SGHDT, CDR2 YYEEEE, per germline. V gave up 5 bases and J gave up 2 bases; unmatched junction bases: 5. The CDR3 contains 14 residues.